This TCR beta chain is from a study of CD8+CD57+ T cells in acquired aplastic anemia. Background on the study: DNA per sorted CD4+ or CD8+ sample ranged about 0.19 to 30 ug, averaging roughly 3.2 ug.

For CDR3 and TCR beta VDJ profiling, genomic DNA was the template used. TCRdb called the reads again in MiXCR, with one record for every CDR3 protein. The sample lists some 170,000 distinct CDR3 sequences, 50% to 65% occurring once. Patients chosen for sequencing had CD8+CD57+ cells that had expanded, as shown by flow cytometry. Patients had undergone no therapy by the time their blood was sampled. Trimming removed 4 bases from V and 12 bases from J; junction bases left unmatched: 10. CDR1 and CDR2 (germline): SEHNR, FQNEAQ (reference sequence). CDR3 size: 15 residues. The sequence came from a human donor with aplastic anemia. The V call is TRBV7-9, the J call TRBJ2-1; 12 bases align to TRBD2. Material for sequencing was sorted CD4+, CD8+, or CD8+CD57+ T cells (not recorded which) from PBMCs. CDR3 sequence (DNA): TGTGCCAGCAGCTCTCTAGCGGGAGGGCGAATGCTGCAGTTCTTC. It yields the protein CASSSLAGGRMLQFF.